A single sample is the source of the 15 T cell receptor beta chains below, sequenced in a study of early T cells in non-severe SARS-CoV-2 infection. In TCRdb, the 5' RACE reads were re-called with MiXCR into one record per CDR3 protein. The data contain 34,000 or so distinct CDR3 sequences, 9% of them seen just once; the ten biggest clones take up around 13%. Sequencing was performed on whole blood. Every receptor here comes from an adult who was a healthcare worker with PCR-confirmed SARS-CoV-2 infection or an uninfected control (not recorded which).

This clonotype was seen ten or more times. V usage is TRBV10-3 and J usage is TRBJ1-1; D is undetermined. The CDR3 runs 13 residues. V lost 5 bases to trimming and J lost 1 base, with 8 bases between them. Germline values: CDR1 ENHRY, CDR2 SYGVKD. In DNA form, the CDR3 reads TGTGCCATCAGTTGGGAGGGGAACACTGAAGCTTTCTTT. Translating it yields CAISWEGNTEAFF.

This clonotype was seen many times. This chain connects TRBV7-2 to TRBJ2-7; 8 bases align to TRBD1. The CDR3 is 15 residues long. From germline, CDR1 is SGHTA and CDR2 FQGNSA. The ends lost 5 bases at V and 4 bases at J; junction bases unmatched: 10. The CDR3 DNA follows: TGTGCCAGCAGCCGGAGCCAGGGGGCAGGTTACGAGCAGTACTTC. It codes for CASSRSQGAGYEQYF.

This chain connects TRBV5-4 to TRBJ1-1; D is possibly TRBD1 (6 bases). V was trimmed by 0 bases and J by 4 bases, leaving 7 bases between them. The CDR3 contains 13 residues. The germline gives CDR1 SGHNT, CDR2 YYREEE (reference sequence). The CDR3: CASSLDRATEAFF. As DNA, the CDR3 is TGTGCCAGCAGCTTGGACAGGGCCACTGAAGCTTTCTTT. Full variable domain (outside the CDR3, taken from reference TRBV5-4 and TRBJ1-1): ETGVTQSPTHLIKTRGQQVTLRCSSQSGHNTVSWYQQALGQGPQFIFQYYREEENGRGNFPPRFSGLQFPNYSSELNVNALELDDSALYLCASSLDRATEAFFGQGTRLTVV.

The rearrangement joins TRBV7-2 to TRBJ1-5, with D maybe TRBD1 (6 bases). Germline CDR1 and CDR2: SGHTA and FQGNSA. This CDR3 region has 14 residues. Between the trimmed V and J ends, which lost 5 bases and 3 bases, there was a span of 11 bases. The CDR3 reads CASSLRGPNQPQHF. CDR3 DNA sequence: TGTGCCAGCAGCCTCAGGGGTCCCAATCAGCCCCAGCATTTT.

In its sample, this clonotype was seen a few times. The J gene is TRBJ2-7, the V gene TRBV20-1; tentative D call: TRBD1 (6 bases). Germline values: CDR1 DFQATT, CDR2 SNEGSKA (reference sequence). Trimming took off 3 bases at V and 4 bases at J, with 7 bases between the two ends. The CDR3 contains 11 residues. The CDR3 sequence is CSASQGYEQYF. The CDR3 DNA sequence: TGCAGTGCTAGTCAGGGGTACGAGCAGTACTTC.

This clonotype has ten or more counts. The rearrangement joins TRBV20-1 to TRBJ2-3; D may be TRBD2 (6 bases). V was pared by 6 bases and J by 0 bases, with 16 bases between. This CDR3 has 15 amino acids. Germline CDR1 is DFQATT and CDR2 is SNEGSKA (reference sequence). The CDR3 loop is CSAELRGISTDTQYF. The CDR3 bases are TGCAGTGCCGAACTCCGGGGGATAAGCACAGATACGCAGTATTTT.

In its sample, this clonotype was seen many times. CDR3 DNA: TGTGCCAGCAGTCAGGACAGATCCCAGCATTTT. Protein sequence: CASSQDRSQHF. V and J are TRBV6-2 or TRBV6-3 and TRBJ1-5, with D possibly matching TRBD1 (6 bases). Trimming removed 5 bases at V and 11 bases at J, with 10 bases between. Per the germline V gene, CDR1 is MNHEY and CDR2 is SVGEGT. CDR3 size: 11 residues.

This clonotype has a count of ten or more. V is TRBV6-2 or TRBV6-3 and J is TRBJ2-3; tentative D call: TRBD2 (5 bases). Looked up from germline, CDR1 is MNHEY and CDR2 is SVGEGT. V lost 6 bases and J lost 6, with 10 bases in between. The CDR3 has 12 amino acids. The CDR3 DNA reads TGTGCCAGCAGACGCGGGCAGGATACGCAGTATTTT. It specifies CASRRGQDTQYF.

CDR3 bases: TGCAGTGCTCCAGTCCCGCCGGGGGAACTGTTCACCGGGGAGCTGTTTTTT. This translates into CSAPVPPGELFTGELFF. The J gene is TRBJ2-2, the V gene TRBV20-1; the D gene is possibly TRBD2 (6 bases). V was shortened by 5 bases and J by 4 bases, with 23 bases between the two germline ends. The CDR3 runs 17 residues. Germline CDR1 DFQATT, CDR2 SNEGSKA (reference sequence).

CDR3 amino acids: CASSYKRGAGEETQYF. The DNA for the CDR3 is TGTGCCAGCAGTTATAAGCGGGGGGCCGGAGAAGAGACCCAGTACTTC. The V gene is TRBV12-3 or TRBV12-4, the J gene TRBJ2-5; 9 bases are shared with TRBD2. This CDR3 has 16 residues. V dropped 4 bases and J dropped 3; count of bases not matched to a gene: 9.

In this sample, this clonotype turned up many times. The chain is built from TRBV6-2 or TRBV6-3 and TRBJ2-2, with D uncertain. The germline gives CDR1 MNHEY, CDR2 SVGEGT. The CDR3 covers 15 residues. The ends were cut back, 5 bases at V and 1 base at J, with 11 bases in the middle. CDR3 sequence: CASSQDTWNTGELFF. CDR3 DNA sequence: TGTGCCAGCAGTCAAGACACCTGGAACACCGGGGAGCTGTTTTTT.

By sample fraction, this clonotype is medium-sized (0.01 to 0.1%). The rearrangement links TRBV29-1 to TRBJ2-1, with D maybe TRBD2 (5 bases). This CDR3 comprises 15 residues. Germline V gives CDR1 SQVTM, CDR2 ANQGSEA. Between the trimmed V and J ends, which lost 1 base and 0 bases, there was a span of 10 bases. This CDR3 reads CSVEGGKSSYNEQFF. Written as DNA, the CDR3 is TGCAGCGTTGAAGGAGGGAAAAGCTCCTACAATGAGCAGTTCTTC.

CDR3 coding DNA: TGCAGCGTTGTGGGTGGGGGGCTTTCCTACGAGCAGTACTTC. Translation: CSVVGGGLSYEQYF. V is TRBV29-1 and J is TRBJ2-7, with D perhaps TRBD1 or TRBD2 (6 bases each). The ends were cut back, 4 bases at V and 1 base at J, with 14 bases in the middle. The CDR3 spans 14 residues. The germline V gene has CDR1 SQVTM and CDR2 ANQGSEA.

The chain couples TRBV6-5 to TRBJ1-1; D unclear. V was pared by 5 bases and J by 2 bases, with 6 bases between. Germline V lookup: CDR1 MNHEY, CDR2 SVGAGI. This CDR3 comprises 12 residues. CDR3 in amino acids: CASSPLNTEAFF. DNA of the CDR3: TGTGCCAGCAGTCCCCTCAACACTGAAGCTTTCTTT.

The gene calls are TRBV2 and TRBJ2-2, with D perhaps TRBD1 (5 bases). CDR3 size: 12 residues. Trimming removed 11 bases at V and 5 bases at J, with 12 bases between. Germline V gene lookup returns CDR1 SNHLY and CDR2 FYNNEI. The CDR3 nucleotides are TGTGCCGGACCCAGGGCGACCGGGGAGCTGTTTTTT. It specifies CAGPRATGELFF.